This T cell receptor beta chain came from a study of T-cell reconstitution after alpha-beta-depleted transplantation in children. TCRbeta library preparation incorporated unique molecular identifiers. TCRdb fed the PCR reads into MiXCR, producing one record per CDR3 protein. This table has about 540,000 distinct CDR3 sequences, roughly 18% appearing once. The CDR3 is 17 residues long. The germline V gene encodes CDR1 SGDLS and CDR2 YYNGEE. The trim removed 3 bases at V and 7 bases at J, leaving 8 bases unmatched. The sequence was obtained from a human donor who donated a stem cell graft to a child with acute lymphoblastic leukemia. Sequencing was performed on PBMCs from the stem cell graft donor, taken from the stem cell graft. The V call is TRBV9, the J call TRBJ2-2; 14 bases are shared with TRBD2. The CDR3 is CASSDPGTSGRVGELFF. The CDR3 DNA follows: TGTGCCAGCAGCGACCCCGGGACTAGCGGGAGAGTCGGGGAGCTGTTTTTT.